This T cell receptor beta chain was sequenced for a study of cytomegalovirus exposure and HLA in healthy donors. Study conclusions and caveats: Later analysis associated a missense DCLRE1C variant with TCR beta V- and J-gene trimming.

The length of the CDR3 is 14 residues. Germline V gene lookup returns CDR1 ENHRY and CDR2 SYGVKD. With 4 bases clipped from V and 4 bases from J, the junction kept 6 bases outside the gene matches. A note on this clone: What it binds is not known.

With 60 Vbeta and 13 Jbeta primers, the PCR was carried out. The protocol was immunoSEQ multiplex PCR, while the TCRdb copy is restricted to in-frame clones and leaves out a portion. The sample carries nearly 110,000 clones, under 80% recorded once. Sequencing used PBMCs. This clonotype was obtained from a woman in her forties in good health and CMV-seropositive. The J gene is TRBJ1-2, the V gene TRBV10-3; 7 bases are shared with TRBD1. The CDR3 region has the DNA TGTGCCATCAGTGGGGACAGCGACTCCTATGGCTACACCTTC. Translated, it gives CAISGDSDSYGYTF.